These 18 T cell receptor beta chains were all obtained from the same sample, sequenced in a study of cytomegalovirus exposure and HLA in healthy donors. Repertoires were generated with immunoSEQ multiplex PCR, while TCRdb's copy carries only in-frame clones and drops some. This sample carries fewer than 85,000 clones, approximately 94% of them seen once, and the ten largest clones take 0.55% to 0.8%. Sample: PBMCs. These receptors were obtained from a woman aged 18 to 35 in good health and CMV-seronegative.

A note on this clone: Additional DNA sequences in this sample encode the identical CDR3. The chain links TRBV9 to TRBJ1-2; D not certain. CDR3 length: 14 amino acids. Germline lookup yields CDR1 SGDLS and CDR2 YYNGEE. V gave up 3 bases and J gave up 4 bases, with 13 bases separating them. The CDR3 is CASSGTGERYGYTF. DNA of the CDR3: TGTGCCAGCAGCGGGACGGGAGAGCGCTATGGCTACACCTTC.

This clone was picked up one time. The gene calls are TRBV7-6 and TRBJ2-1, with a tentative D call TRBD2 (5 bases). The CDR3 sequence is 18 residues long. Trimming left V 1 base short and J 7 bases short, with 23 bases between. Germline V CDR1 and CDR2: SGHVS, FNYEAQ. Written as DNA, the CDR3 is TGTGCCAGCAGCTTAGTTCCCTATTTTAGGACTGGGATAAATGAGCAGTTCTTC. Its protein product is CASSLVPYFRTGINEQFF.

The chain combines TRBV6-1 with TRBJ2-7, with TRBD1 matching over 9 bases. Trimming at V came to 4 bases and at J to 3 bases, leaving 4 bases not matched to a gene. The CDR3 consists of 14 residues. The germline V gene encodes CDR1 MNHNS and CDR2 SASEGT. This CDR3 is CASSGTGAYYEQYF. As DNA, the CDR3 is TGTGCCAGCAGTGGGACAGGGGCTTACTACGAGCAGTACTTC.

The CDR3 nucleotides are TGTGCCAGCAGCTTAGTGGAGAGGGCTGAGCAGTACTTC. Translation gives CASSLVERAEQYF. The V and J genes are TRBV7-6 and TRBJ2-7, with D perhaps TRBD2 (5 bases). Germline loops: CDR1 SGHVS, CDR2 FNYEAQ. The CDR3 loop spans 13 amino acids. V was trimmed by 1 base and J by 7 bases, leaving 11 bases between them.

This chain links TRBV2 with TRBJ1-4; 7 bases match TRBD1. The trim removed 8 bases at V and 1 base at J, leaving 7 bases unmatched. The CDR3 covers 15 residues. Germline V lookup: CDR1 SNHLY, CDR2 FYNNEI. CDR3 coding DNA: TGTGCCAGCGACAGACAGGGCGGAACTAATGAAAAACTGTTTTTT. It is translated as CASDRQGGTNEKLFF.

V gene TRBV30 combines with J gene TRBJ1-1; 7 nucleotides align to TRBD1. This CDR3 has 12 amino acids. Germline lookup yields CDR1 GTSNPN and CDR2 SVGIG (reference sequence). With 6 bases clipped from V and 10 bases from J, the junction kept 11 bases outside the gene matches. The CDR3 here is CACTMLQGGAFF. The CDR3 coding sequence is TGTGCCTGTACTATGCTTCAGGGGGGAGCTTTCTTT.

V gene TRBV5-1 combines with J gene TRBJ2-7; 9 bases fit TRBD1. The CDR3 sequence is 16 residues long. Germline CDR1 is SGHRS and CDR2 is YFSETQ. V shed 5 bases, J shed 2 bases, and the junction held 11 bases outside the gene matches. The CDR3 spells CASRTGTGLIPYEQYF. As DNA, the CDR3 is TGCGCCAGCAGAACCGGGACAGGGCTAATTCCCTACGAGCAGTACTTC.

This sequence joins TRBV30 and TRBJ1-1, with 10 bases identical to TRBD1. This CDR3 spans 18 amino acids. Germline loops: CDR1 GTSNPN, CDR2 SVGIG (reference sequence). CDR3 sequence (DNA): TGTGACCTTATCCGGGACAGGGGATTCAGTATAGTGAACACTGAAGCTTTCTTT. Protein: CDLIRDRGFSIVNTEAFF.

CDR3 nucleotide sequence: TGTGCCTGGAGTGTGTCAGGGTCGGTCAATCAGCCCCAGCATTTT. Residues: CAWSVSGSVNQPQHF. The chain carries TRBV30 and TRBJ1-5, with a possible D match to TRBD1 (5 bases). Trimming removed 0 bases from V and 3 bases from J, with 12 bases in between. The CDR3 is 15 residues long. Germline CDR1 and CDR2: GTSNPN and SVGIG (reference sequence).

The chain has TRBV11-3 and TRBJ1-5; 8 bases match TRBD1. With V trimmed by 3 bases and J by 3 bases, 10 bases remained unmatched. Germline V gene lookup returns CDR1 SGHNT and CDR2 YENEEA. This CDR3 is 17 amino acids long. Here the CDR3 reads CASSFSDRTGLNQPQHF. The CDR3 DNA follows: TGTGCCAGCAGCTTTTCTGATAGGACAGGGCTCAATCAGCCCCAGCATTTT.

The chain combines TRBV6-1 with TRBJ2-1, with a tentative D call TRBD2 (7 bases). Germline CDR1 MNHNS, CDR2 SASEGT. V was cut by 4 bases and J by 8 bases, with 27 bases left in between. This CDR3 spans 18 amino acids. CDR3 sequence (DNA): TGTGCCAGCAGTGGTTCCTTGGGCGGGGGCCCCAACGGGCATGAGCAGTTCTTC. This codes for CASSGSLGGGPNGHEQFF.

This clone was seen a single time. V usage is TRBV5-1 and J usage is TRBJ2-3; the match to TRBD1 covers 7 bases. V shed 7 bases, J shed 6 bases, and the junction held 14 bases outside the gene matches. CDR1 and CDR2 from the germline V gene are SGHRS and YFSETQ. The CDR3 has 15 residues. CDR3 in DNA: TGCGCCAGCTCTCCGGGACAGTCCGATCGGGATACGCAGTATTTT. Translated: CASSPGQSDRDTQYF.

This chain uses TRBV5-6 with TRBJ2-2; tentative D call: TRBD2 (6 bases). Trimming cost V 3 bases and J 3 bases, with 12 bases left between them. CDR1 and CDR2 (germline): SGHDT, YYEEEE. The CDR3 has 15 residues. Here the CDR3 reads CASSYGGEDTGELFF. The CDR3 nucleotides are TGTGCCAGCAGCTATGGAGGGGAGGACACCGGGGAGCTGTTTTTT.

The genes are TRBV11-2 and TRBJ1-2, with 9 bases lining up with TRBD1. Germline assignment: CDR1 SGHAT and CDR2 FQNNGV. Germline trimming cut 5 bases from V and 8 bases from J; bases unmatched to any gene: 18. The CDR3 extends over 17 amino acids. The CDR3 loop reads CASSALSQTGGSEGYTF. CDR3 nucleotides: TGTGCCAGCAGCGCTCTATCCCAAACAGGGGGCTCGGAGGGCTACACCTTC. The variable domain in full, with the rest retrieved from reference TRBV11-2 and TRBJ1-2, is EAGVAQSPRYKIIEKRQSVAFWCNPISGHATLYWYQQILGQGPKLLIQFQNNGVVDDSQLPKDRFSAERLKGVDSTLKIQPAKLEDSAVYLCASSALSQTGGSEGYTFGSGTRLTVV.

This chain connects TRBV7-8 to TRBJ2-7; D may be TRBD1 (6 bases). V dropped 7 bases and J dropped 6 bases, with 16 bases sitting between them. From germline, CDR1 is SGHVS and CDR2 FQNEAQ. The CDR3 has 13 amino acids. The CDR3 nucleotides read TGTGCCAGCAAAACGACAGGTTGGGGCGAGCAGTACTTC. Translation: CASKTTGWGEQYF. Full variable domain (missing parts from reference TRBV7-8 and TRBJ2-7): GAGVSQSPRYKVAKRGQDVALRCDPISGHVSLFWYQQALGQGPEFLTYFQNEAQLDKSGLPSDRFFAERPEGSVSTLKIQRTQQEDSAVYLCASKTTGWGEQYFGPGTRLTVT.

The rearrangement joins TRBV30 to TRBJ2-7, with 7 positions matching TRBD2. Germline CDR1 GTSNPN, CDR2 SVGIG (reference sequence). This CDR3 has 14 amino acids. V lost 1 base to trimming and J lost 5 bases; unmatched junction nucleotides: 8. The CDR3 DNA reads as TGTGCCTGGAGTGCCCTGAGGGCGGGGGACGAGCAGTACTTC. This translates into CAWSALRAGDEQYF.

The chain carries TRBV25-1 and TRBJ1-1; possibly TRBD1 for D (6 bases). This CDR3 contains 12 residues. Germline V CDR1 and CDR2: MGHDK, SYGVNS. With 2 bases removed from V and 8 bases from J, the gap between germline ends came to 9 bases. CDR3 coding DNA: TGTGCCAGCAGTGAAGACAGGTTGGAAGCTTTCTTT. It specifies CASSEDRLEAFF.

The rearrangement links TRBV7-3 to TRBJ2-3; no clear D. V lost 4 bases, J lost 2 bases, and 7 bases lay in between. CDR3 length: 13 amino acids. CDR1 is SGHTA and CDR2 is FQGTGA in the germline V gene. CDR3 region: CASSSHFTDTQYF. The CDR3 DNA is TGTGCCAGCAGCTCGCACTTCACAGATACGCAGTATTTT. The full variable domain, in which reference TRBV7-3 and TRBJ2-3 provide the parts outside the CDR3, is GAGVSQTPSNKVTEKGKYVELRCDPISGHTALYWYRQSLGQGPEFLIYFQGTGAADDSGLPNDRFFAVRPEGSVSTLKIQRTERGDSAVYLCASSSHFTDTQYFGPGTRLTVL.